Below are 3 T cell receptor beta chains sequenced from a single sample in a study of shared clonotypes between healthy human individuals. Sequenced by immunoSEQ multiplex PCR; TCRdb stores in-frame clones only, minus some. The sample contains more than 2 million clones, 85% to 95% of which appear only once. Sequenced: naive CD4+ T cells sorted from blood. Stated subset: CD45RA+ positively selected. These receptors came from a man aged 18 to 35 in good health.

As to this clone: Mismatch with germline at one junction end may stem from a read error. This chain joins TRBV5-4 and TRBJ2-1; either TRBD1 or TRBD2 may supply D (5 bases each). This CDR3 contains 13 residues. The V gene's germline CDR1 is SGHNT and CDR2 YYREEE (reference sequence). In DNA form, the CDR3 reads TGTGCAAGCAGTTCCCCGGGGACCAATGAGCAGTTCTTC. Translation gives CASSSPGTNEQFF.

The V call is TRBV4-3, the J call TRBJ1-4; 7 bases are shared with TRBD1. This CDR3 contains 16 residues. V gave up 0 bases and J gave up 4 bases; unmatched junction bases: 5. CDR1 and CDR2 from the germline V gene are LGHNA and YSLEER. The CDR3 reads CASSQDRTGINEKLFF. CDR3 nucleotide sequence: TGCGCCAGCAGCCAAGATCGGACAGGTATTAATGAAAAACTGTTTTTT.

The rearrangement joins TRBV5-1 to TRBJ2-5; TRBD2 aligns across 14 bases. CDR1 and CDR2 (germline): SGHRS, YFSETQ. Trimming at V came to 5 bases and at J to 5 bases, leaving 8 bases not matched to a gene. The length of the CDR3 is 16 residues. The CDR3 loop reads CASSDSTSGGAETQYF. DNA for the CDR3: TGCGCCAGCAGTGATTCGACTAGCGGGGGGGCGGAGACCCAGTACTTC.